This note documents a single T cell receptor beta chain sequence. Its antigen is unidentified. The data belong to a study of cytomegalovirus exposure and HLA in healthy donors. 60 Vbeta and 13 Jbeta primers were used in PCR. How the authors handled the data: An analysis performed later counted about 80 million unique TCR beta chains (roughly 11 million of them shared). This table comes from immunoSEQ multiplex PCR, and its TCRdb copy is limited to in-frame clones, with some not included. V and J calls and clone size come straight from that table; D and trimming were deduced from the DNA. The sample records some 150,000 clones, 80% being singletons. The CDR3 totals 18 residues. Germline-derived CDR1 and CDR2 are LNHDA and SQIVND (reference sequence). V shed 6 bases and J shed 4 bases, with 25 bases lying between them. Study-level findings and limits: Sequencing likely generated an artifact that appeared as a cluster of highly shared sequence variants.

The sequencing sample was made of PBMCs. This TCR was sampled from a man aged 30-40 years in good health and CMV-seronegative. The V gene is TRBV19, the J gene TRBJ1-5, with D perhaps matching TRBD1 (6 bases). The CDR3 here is CASRSELGGAPSNQPQHF. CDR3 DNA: TGTGCCAGTAGATCCGAACTTGGGGGGGCCCCTTCGAATCAGCCCCAGCATTTT.